This T cell receptor (beta chain) emerged from a study of tumor-infiltrating lymphocytes in primary liver carcinoma (dated by TCRdb to 2017 to 2019). Some background on the complete study: Of the five patients, three men and two women aged 30 to 69 years, four had hepatocellular carcinoma and one had combined HCC and intrahepatic cholangiocarcinoma. Technical replicate repertoires showed high reproducibility, with mean shared-clone rates about 0.88 and correlation coefficients above 0.98. The study combined TCRbeta repertoire sequencing, expression microarrays and whole-exome sequencing across five regions of each liver tumor, with adjacent normal tissue and blood. The five patients had tumors of stage T1-T3 N0M0, with maximum diameters ranging from 4.2 to 10 cm. Agilent mRNA microarray profiling was performed on the 20 to 25 tumor region samples to relate TCRbeta repertoire diversity to the local molecular phenotype. A total of 35 specimens from 5 patients, comprising about 25 tumor regions, 5 adjacent noncancerous liver tissues and 5 peripheral blood samples, were covered by TCRbeta repertoire sequencing. Each sample produced about 3.5 to 7.5 million productive TCRbeta reads, and read depth showed no significant difference between tissue types.

Comments on this clonotype: No cognate antigen has been identified for it. One junction end does not reproduce the germline sequence, and a read error may be involved.

Total RNA and DNA were co-extracted from 20-30 mg of bulk tissue with the AllPrep DNA/RNA mini kit, without cell sorting. Between November 2015 and early 2016, 4 or 5 patients in China with histopathologically diagnosed primary liver carcinoma had their tumors surgically resected. At the time of sampling, the patients had chronic HBV infection and had not received any treatment. Each tumor was sampled at five spatially separated regions: the superior, inferior, left-lateral and right-lateral poles and the tumor centre. According to histology, viable tumor cells made up more than 75% of every tumor sample. Fresh tumor and adjacent tissue pieces were bisected; one half was stored in RNAlater at -80°C, the other sent for histology. The paper as a whole reports these results and caveats: The top 250 clones accounted for a significantly greater share of the repertoire in tumors than in blood (p = 0.039). Only five or six patients were included in the study, and the authors note that the findings should be validated in a larger study. Bulk unsorted samples precluded comparing CD4+ and CD8+ T cell repertoires. Consistent with antigen-driven expansion, pairs of tumor regions showed higher repertoire overlap (mean about 36%) than either tumor-adjacent pairs (approximately 17%) or tumor-blood pairs (roughly 14%). Only about 8-24% of top clones were found in all five regions of a tumor, suggesting spatial heterogeneity of tumor-infiltrating T cells. Only the TCR beta chain was sequenced, which likely underestimates true repertoire diversity because unpaired alpha chains were not captured.

The CDR3, cysteine through phenylalanine, is 14 amino acids long. The entry retains the CDR3 DNA only, 42 bases that are in frame from base 1. CDR1 MNHEY and CDR2 SVGEGT were looked up in the germline V gene. Starting from about 500 ng total RNA, TCRbeta-specific cDNA was produced by reverse transcription with a constant-region primer and ProtoScript II reverse transcriptase. The TCRbeta libraries were prepared through three rounds of nested multiplex PCR following a slightly modified ARM-PCR procedure. Multiplex TRBV1-TRBV30 forward primers and a Cbeta reverse primer were used in the first two PCR rounds, each of which was run for roughly 9 cycles. Sample barcodes and Illumina adapters were added in a final 25-cycle PCR with Deep VentR polymerase. Before sequencing, amplicons of 200-500 bp were gel-purified using a QIAquick gel extraction kit. An Illumina HiSeq 2500 was used to sequence the TCRbeta amplicons, generating 250-bp paired-end reads. In the original analysis: Trimmomatic v0.33 was used to quality-trim the reads, and FLASH v1.2.11 was used to merge paired reads so that full CDR3 sequences could be recovered. V, D and J germline segments were assigned to the rearranged TCRbeta sequences using MiGEC v1.2.1b. Clonotype statistics and Shannon-Wiener diversity indices were computed with VDJtools v1.0.0. To reduce sampling bias, subsequent analyses other than the diversity analysis used only the 250 most abundant clonotypes in each sample. The public reads were reanalyzed by TCRdb: fastp trimming at Q25, MiXCR alignment, in-frame beta chains only. For every CDR3 protein sequence, its rows merge into one entry that carries the most common genes and DNA. Here the V and J calls rest on TCRdb's processing, not on the authors' analysis. For this sample there are roughly 100,000 distinct CDR3 sequences; roughly 80% appear just once. The biggest ten clones account for under 25% of the sample.

This clonotype was sampled from a man aged 35-49 years with primary liver carcinoma and hepatitis B virus infection. The sequencing sample was made of liver tumor tissue from sampling region 3. The cell subset or site label, read with the paper, signifies: tumor region T3, left-lateral pole. Recombination joined TRBV6-2 or TRBV6-3 with TRBJ2-7, and the D gene may be TRBD2, 6 bases matching. The CDR3 region reads CASSGDSRGYEQNF. Here is the DNA: TGTGCCAGCAGTGGGGACTCAAGGGGCTACGAGCAGAACTTC.